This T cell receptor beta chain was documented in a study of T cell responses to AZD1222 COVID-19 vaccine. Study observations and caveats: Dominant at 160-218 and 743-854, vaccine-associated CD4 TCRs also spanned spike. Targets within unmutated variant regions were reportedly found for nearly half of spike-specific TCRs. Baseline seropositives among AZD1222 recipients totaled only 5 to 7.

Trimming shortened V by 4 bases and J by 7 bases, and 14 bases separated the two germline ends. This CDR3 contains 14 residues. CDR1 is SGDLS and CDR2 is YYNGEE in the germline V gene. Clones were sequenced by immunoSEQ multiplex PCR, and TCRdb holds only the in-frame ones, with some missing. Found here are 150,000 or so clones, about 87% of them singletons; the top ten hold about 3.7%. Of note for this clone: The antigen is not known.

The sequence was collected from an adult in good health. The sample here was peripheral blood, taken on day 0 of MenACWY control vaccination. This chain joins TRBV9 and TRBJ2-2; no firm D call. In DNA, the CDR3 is TGTGCCAGCAGCCAGCAGATTGGCCGCGGGGAGCTGTTTTTT. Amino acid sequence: CASSQQIGRGELFF.